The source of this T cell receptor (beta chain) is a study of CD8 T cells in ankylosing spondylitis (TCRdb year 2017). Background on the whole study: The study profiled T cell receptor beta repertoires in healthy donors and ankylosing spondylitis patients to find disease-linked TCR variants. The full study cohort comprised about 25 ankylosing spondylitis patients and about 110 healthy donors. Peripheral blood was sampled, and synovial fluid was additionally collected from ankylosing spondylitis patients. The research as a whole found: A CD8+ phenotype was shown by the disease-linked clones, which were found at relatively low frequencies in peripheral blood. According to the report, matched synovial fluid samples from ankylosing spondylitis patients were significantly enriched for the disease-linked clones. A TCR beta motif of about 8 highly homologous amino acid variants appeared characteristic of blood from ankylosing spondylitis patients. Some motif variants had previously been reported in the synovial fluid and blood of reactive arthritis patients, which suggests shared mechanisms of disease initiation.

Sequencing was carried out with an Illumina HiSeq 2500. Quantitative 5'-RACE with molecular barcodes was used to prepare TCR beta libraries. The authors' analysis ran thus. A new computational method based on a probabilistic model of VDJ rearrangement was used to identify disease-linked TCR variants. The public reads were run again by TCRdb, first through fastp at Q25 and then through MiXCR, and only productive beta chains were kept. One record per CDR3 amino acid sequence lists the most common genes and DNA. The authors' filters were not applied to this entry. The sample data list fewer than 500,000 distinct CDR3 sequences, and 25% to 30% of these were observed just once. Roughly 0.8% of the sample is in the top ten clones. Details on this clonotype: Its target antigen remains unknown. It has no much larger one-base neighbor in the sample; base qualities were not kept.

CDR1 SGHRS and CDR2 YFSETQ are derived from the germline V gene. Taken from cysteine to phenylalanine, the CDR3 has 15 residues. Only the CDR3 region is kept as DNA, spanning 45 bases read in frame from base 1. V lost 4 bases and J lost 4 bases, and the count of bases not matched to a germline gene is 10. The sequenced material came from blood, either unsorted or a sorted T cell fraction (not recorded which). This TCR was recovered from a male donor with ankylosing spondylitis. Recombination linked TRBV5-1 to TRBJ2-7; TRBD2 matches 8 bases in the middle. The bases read TGCGCCAGCAGCCCGGGGGGGGAGAATAGTTACGAGCAGTACTTC. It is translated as CASSPGGENSYEQYF.